These T cell receptor beta chains were read from a single sample in a study of blood T cell repertoires in COVID-19. Produced via immunoSEQ multiplex PCR; TCRdb's table is partial and in-frame only. The sample shows 150,000 to 200,000 clones, more than 85% of them seen only once. The specimen sequenced was peripheral blood. The source is a woman in her fifties or sixties with COVID-19, enrolled during active disease. Both conserved end residues are part of each CDR3. The order of the fields is CDR3 length, J gene, V gene, clone size, CDR3 protein. Rows give clone size only sometimes, using once, few, many, or a class for an expanded clone.

len: 15; j_gene: TRBJ2-5; v_gene: TRBV19; abundance: -; CDR3aa: CASSVMRGGKETQYF
len: 16; j_gene: TRBJ1-6; v_gene: TRBV4-2; abundance: -; CDR3aa: CASSQLGGRGNSPLHF
len: 14; j_gene: TRBJ1-1; v_gene: TRBV19; abundance: -; CDR3aa: CASSPVRRLAEAFF
len: 13; j_gene: TRBJ1-5; v_gene: TRBV6-5; abundance: -; CDR3aa: CASRDIGNQPQHF
len: 16; j_gene: TRBJ1-2; v_gene: TRBV5-5; abundance: -; CDR3aa: CASSQKFRDRGEVDTF
len: 13; j_gene: TRBJ1-6; v_gene: TRBV12-3/TRBV12-4; abundance: -; CDR3aa: CASSLAAGSPLHF
len: 14; j_gene: TRBJ2-6; v_gene: TRBV19; abundance: -; CDR3aa: CASSSYSGANVLTF
len: 14; j_gene: TRBJ2-7; v_gene: TRBV6-6; abundance: -; CDR3aa: CASSPLTSAHEQYF
len: 16; j_gene: TRBJ2-1; v_gene: TRBV5-1; abundance: once; CDR3aa: CASSLASGSGYNEQFF
len: 14; j_gene: TRBJ2-7; v_gene: TRBV18; abundance: -; CDR3aa: CASSPGTGPYEQYF
len: 12; j_gene: TRBJ1-1; v_gene: TRBV4-1; abundance: once; CDR3aa: CASSQQGIEAFF
len: 15; j_gene: TRBJ1-1; v_gene: TRBV4-1; abundance: -; CDR3aa: CASSQERDRDTEAFF
len: 15; j_gene: TRBJ2-1; v_gene: TRBV3-1/TRBV3-2; abundance: -; CDR3aa: CASSLRQGERVRQFF
len: 14; j_gene: TRBJ2-7; v_gene: TRBV4-1; abundance: -; CDR3aa: CASSQDRGRFEQYF
len: 16; j_gene: TRBJ1-3; v_gene: TRBV15; abundance: -; CDR3aa: CATSRGGTAGGNTIYF
len: 15; j_gene: TRBJ2-7; v_gene: TRBV28; abundance: -; CDR3aa: CASSSGVGGRYEQYF
len: 14; j_gene: TRBJ2-1; v_gene: TRBV19; abundance: -; CDR3aa: CASTRDRGYNEQFF
len: 14; j_gene: TRBJ1-6; v_gene: TRBV18; abundance: -; CDR3aa: CASSPRAINSPLHF
len: 15; j_gene: TRBJ1-6; v_gene: TRBV10-3; abundance: -; CDR3aa: CAISESAQPGAPLHF
len: 15; j_gene: TRBJ2-1; v_gene: TRBV5-1; abundance: once; CDR3aa: CASSTPGLSYNEQFF
len: 14; j_gene: TRBJ1-5; v_gene: TRBV6-2/TRBV6-3; abundance: -; CDR3aa: CASSYGVTDQPQHF
len: 15; j_gene: TRBJ2-7; v_gene: TRBV7-8; abundance: -; CDR3aa: CASSTSGAQTWEQYF
len: 17; j_gene: TRBJ1-4; v_gene: TRBV2; abundance: -; CDR3aa: CASSLLRDRPTNEKLFF
len: 18; j_gene: TRBJ1-5; v_gene: TRBV10-1; abundance: -; CDR3aa: CASSGSVQGAVIIQPQHF
len: 15; j_gene: TRBJ2-7; v_gene: TRBV5-1; abundance: -; CDR3aa: CASRRWTGGQDEQYF
len: 16; j_gene: TRBJ2-1; v_gene: TRBV11-3; abundance: -; CDR3aa: CASSKDRSTSYNEQFF
len: 19; j_gene: TRBJ2-3; v_gene: TRBV7-2; abundance: -; CDR3aa: CASSLGAGTSGGRTDTQYF
len: 14; j_gene: TRBJ2-4; v_gene: TRBV18; abundance: once; CDR3aa: CASSPPSGDNIQYF
len: 17; j_gene: TRBJ2-1; v_gene: TRBV10-1; abundance: -; CDR3aa: CASSESRCGGSYNEQFF
len: 14; j_gene: TRBJ1-2; v_gene: TRBV19; abundance: -; CDR3aa: CASTPGGDNYGYTF
len: 13; j_gene: TRBJ1-5; v_gene: TRBV29-1; abundance: few; CDR3aa: CSVSWGVNQPQHF
len: 16; j_gene: TRBJ2-1; v_gene: TRBV4-3; abundance: -; CDR3aa: CASSQDPAGGYNEQFF
len: 16; j_gene: TRBJ2-1; v_gene: TRBV11-2; abundance: -; CDR3aa: CASSFRGDGFPDEQFF
len: 14; j_gene: TRBJ2-2; v_gene: TRBV11-2; abundance: -; CDR3aa: CASSSGGGTGELFF
len: 13; j_gene: TRBJ1-2; v_gene: TRBV6-2/TRBV6-3; abundance: -; CDR3aa: CASSRTGTYGYTF
len: 16; j_gene: TRBJ1-2; v_gene: TRBV5-1; abundance: -; CDR3aa: CASSSGRGQGARGYTF
len: 14; j_gene: TRBJ1-6; v_gene: TRBV7-9; abundance: -; CDR3aa: CASSSGTDNSPLHF
len: 17; j_gene: TRBJ2-1; v_gene: TRBV7-2; abundance: -; CDR3aa: CASSSGTSRPGPNEQFF
len: 15; j_gene: TRBJ1-3; v_gene: TRBV4-2; abundance: -; CDR3aa: CASSQVSSSGNTIYF
len: 15; j_gene: TRBJ2-7; v_gene: TRBV19; abundance: -; CDR3aa: CASSMESPSSYEQYF
len: 15; j_gene: TRBJ2-3; v_gene: TRBV7-2; abundance: -; CDR3aa: CASSSSGERTDTQYF
len: 15; j_gene: TRBJ2-7; v_gene: TRBV14; abundance: -; CDR3aa: CASSQWGVRSYEQYF
len: 14; j_gene: TRBJ1-1; v_gene: TRBV5-4; abundance: -; CDR3aa: CASSKNRGDTEAFF
len: 16; j_gene: TRBJ1-2; v_gene: TRBV11-3; abundance: -; CDR3aa: CASSCGPGGRNYGYTF
len: 14; j_gene: TRBJ1-1; v_gene: TRBV9; abundance: -; CDR3aa: CASSAGQGRSEAFF
len: 14; j_gene: TRBJ2-2; v_gene: TRBV4-3; abundance: -; CDR3aa: CASSQDRGPGELFF
len: 16; j_gene: TRBJ1-3; v_gene: TRBV5-8; abundance: -; CDR3aa: CASSLLSTAPGNTIYF
len: 15; j_gene: TRBJ1-3; v_gene: TRBV4-2; abundance: -; CDR3aa: CASSQPGGLGNTIYF
len: 14; j_gene: TRBJ1-5; v_gene: TRBV30; abundance: -; CDR3aa: CAWSRTGSGMPQHF
len: 14; j_gene: TRBJ1-2; v_gene: TRBV5-1; abundance: -; CDR3aa: CASSLDGTDYGYTF
len: 17; j_gene: TRBJ1-1; v_gene: TRBV5-1; abundance: -; CDR3aa: CASSLGGQAIRNTEAFF
len: 15; j_gene: TRBJ2-3; v_gene: TRBV5-1; abundance: -; CDR3aa: CASSLGRQVQDTQYF
len: 16; j_gene: TRBJ2-2; v_gene: TRBV5-1; abundance: -; CDR3aa: CASSLGPQGAIGELFF